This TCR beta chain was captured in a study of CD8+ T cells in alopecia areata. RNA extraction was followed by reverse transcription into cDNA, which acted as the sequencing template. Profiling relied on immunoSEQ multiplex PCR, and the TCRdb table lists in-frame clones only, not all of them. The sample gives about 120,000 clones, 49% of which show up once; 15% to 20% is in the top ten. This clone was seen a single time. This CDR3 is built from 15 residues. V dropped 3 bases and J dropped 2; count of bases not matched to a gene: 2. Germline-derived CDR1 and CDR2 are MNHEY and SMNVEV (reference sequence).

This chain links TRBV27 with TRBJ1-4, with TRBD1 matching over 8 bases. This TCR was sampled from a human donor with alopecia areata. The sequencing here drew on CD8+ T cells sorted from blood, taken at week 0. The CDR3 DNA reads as TGTGCCAGCAGTTTGACAGGGGAGACTAATGAAAAACTGTTTTTT. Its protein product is CASSLTGETNEKLFF.